Reported below is one T cell receptor (beta chain). Its antigen is as yet unknown. The sample originates from a study of PD-1 blockade in classical Hodgkin lymphoma. There was relapse after autologous stem cell transplantation in every patient, and there was variation in brentuximab vedotin exposure. Profiling relied on immunoSEQ multiplex PCR, and the TCRdb table lists in-frame clones only, not all of them. Seen here are roughly 140,000 clones, approximately 81% observed once, and the top ten hold 9.2%. Regarding the study as a whole: No one has yet defined what causes the repertoire differences, which may be disease activity or prior therapy. Patients who responded completely had about the same baseline diversity as newly diagnosed patients.

Germline V gene sequence: CDR1 MNHEY, CDR2 SVGAGI. This CDR3 is 15 amino acids long. The ends were cut back, 0 bases at V and 8 bases at J, with 13 bases in the middle. V usage is TRBV6-5 and J usage is TRBJ2-2, with D perhaps TRBD2 (5 bases). The source was peripheral blood mononuclear cells (PBMCs), collected before the second cycle of nivolumab. The TCR was taken from a human donor with classical Hodgkin lymphoma. CDR3 coding DNA: TGTGCCAGCAGTTACTCGTGGGGAACGGGGGGGGAGCTGTTTTTT. Translation gives CASSYSWGTGGELFF.